The T cell receptor beta chain described here comes from a study of T cell responses to AZD1222 COVID-19 vaccine. Findings and caveats of the study: Increases in Spike-specific TCR breadth and depth were seen after two AZD1222 doses.

TCRdb's table, derived via immunoSEQ multiplex PCR, lists solely in-frame clones and lacks some. The repertoire consists of over 100,000 clones, with approximately 91% occurring once and the leading ten covering 0.9% to 1.2%. Second-dose schedules of about 4 or about 12 weeks were combined. This CDR3 contains 15 residues. V gave up 4 bases and J gave up 2 bases, with 14 bases separating them. CDR1 is SGHRS and CDR2 is YFSETQ in the germline V gene. In the case of this clone: No antigen is known for it.

The TCR comes from an adult who received the AZD1222 COVID-19 vaccine. The chain has TRBV5-1 and TRBJ2-3; D remains ambiguous. The material sequenced was peripheral blood, taken 28 days after the second AZD1222 dose. The CDR3 here is CASSPVDRATDTQYF. CDR3 DNA: TGCGCCAGCAGCCCGGTAGATCGGGCCACAGATACGCAGTATTTT.